The 13 T cell receptor beta chains listed next were all sequenced from one sample in a study of shared clonotypes between healthy human individuals. This table comes from immunoSEQ multiplex PCR, and its TCRdb copy is limited to in-frame clones, with some not included. The data hold about 2,500,000 clones, with more than 80% observed a single time. The source material was naive CD4+ T cells sorted from blood. Described subset: CD45RA+ positively selected. The receptors here all came from a man aged 18 to 29 in good health.

This sequence joins TRBV4-1 and TRBJ1-6, with 10 bases lining up with TRBD1. Germline-derived CDR1 and CDR2 are MGHRA and YSYEKL. The V segment lost 0 bases and the J segment 9 bases; nucleotides outside the gene matches: 2. The CDR3 is 15 amino acids. In DNA form, the CDR3 reads TGCGCCAGCAGCCAAGAGACAGGGGGCCGTTCACCCCTCCACTTT. Its translation is CASSQETGGRSPLHF.

To note about this clone: The same CDR3 is also encoded by other DNA sequences in this sample. The V call is TRBV5-1, the J call TRBJ2-3, with a weak D call TRBD1 (5 bases). This CDR3 is 15 amino acids long. The germline V gene has CDR1 SGHRS and CDR2 YFSETQ. Trimming cost V 0 bases and J 1 base, with 9 bases left between them. DNA of the CDR3: TGCGCCAGCAGCTTGGAAGGGGCGGGCACAGATACGCAGTATTTT. This translates into CASSLEGAGTDTQYF.

This clone has just a few counts. The V call is TRBV5-6, the J call TRBJ1-5, with D possibly being TRBD1 (5 bases). V lost 0 bases and J 2 bases, leaving 9 bases between the germline ends. Germline CDR1 is SGHDT and CDR2 is YYEEEE. This CDR3 has 15 amino acids. CDR3 sequence (DNA): TGTGCCAGCAGCTTGGAGGGGAACGGCAATCAGCCCCAGCATTTT. Its translation: CASSLEGNGNQPQHF. Together with reference TRBV5-6 and TRBJ1-5, the CDR3 gives the full variable domain: DAGVTQSPTHLIKTRGQQVTLRCSPKSGHDTVSWYQQALGQGPQFIFQYYEEEERQRGNFPDRFSGHQFPNYSSELNVNALLLGDSALYLCASSLEGNGNQPQHFGDGTRLSIL.

This clone was seen only once. The V gene is TRBV6-5, the J gene TRBJ1-6; weak D call: TRBD1 (6 bases). The CDR3 length is 14 residues. The V gene's germline CDR1 is MNHEY and CDR2 SVGAGI. The V gene lost 6 bases and the J gene lost 7 bases, with 13 bases spanning the gap. CDR3 bases: TGTGCCAGCAGGCCCGGACAGTTAAATTCACCCCTCCACTTT. Protein sequence: CASRPGQLNSPLHF.

The CDR3 nucleotides are TGTGCCAGCAGCCCTCGGACAGGGAGTGCCAATCAGCCCCAGCATTTT. It encodes CASSPRTGSANQPQHF. The chain links TRBV7-2 to TRBJ1-5; 8 positions agree with TRBD1. V lost 5 bases, J lost 3 bases, and 9 bases stayed unmatched. Germline CDR1 reads SGHTA; CDR2 reads FQGNSA. CDR3 size: 16 residues.

The genes are TRBV2 and TRBJ2-1; D is unresolved. The CDR3 is 13 amino acids. From germline, CDR1 is SNHLY and CDR2 FYNNEI. Trimming removed 6 bases from V and 4 bases from J, with 10 bases in between. The CDR3 reads CASRSRVYNEQFF. CDR3 sequence (DNA): TGTGCCAGCAGGTCCCGGGTATACAATGAGCAGTTCTTC.

The rearrangement joins TRBV29-1 to TRBJ2-5; perhaps TRBD1 as D (5 bases). The DNA end lines up better with TRBJ2-7; the J call may be wrong. The CDR3 has 13 residues. Germline-derived CDR1 and CDR2 are SQVTM and ANQGSEA. The CDR3 loop is CSVESGPTYEQYF. As DNA, the CDR3 is TGCAGCGTTGAGTCAGGGCCTACCTACGAGCAGTACTTC.

The chain combines TRBV5-1 with TRBJ2-4; D ambiguous. CDR3 length: 15 residues. Trimming removed 5 bases from V and 4 bases from J, with 16 bases in between. From germline, CDR1 is SGHRS and CDR2 YFSETQ. The CDR3 spells CASSLIGPTKNIQYF. CDR3 DNA: TGCGCCAGCAGTCTGATTGGGCCGACGAAAAACATTCAGTACTTC. The full variable domain, rest sourced from reference TRBV5-1 and TRBJ2-4, is KAGVTQTPRYLIKTRGQQVTLSCSPISGHRSVSWYQQTPGQGLQFLFEYFSETQRNKGNFPGRFSGRQFSNSRSEMNVSTLELGDSALYLCASSLIGPTKNIQYFGAGTRLSVL.

CDR3 in DNA: TGCGCCAGCAGTGAGGTCCTAGCGGGAGCCTACGAGCAGTACTTC. Residues: CASSEVLAGAYEQYF. The chain couples TRBV10-2 to TRBJ2-7; TRBD2 matches at 10 bases. Losses at the gene ends were 2 bases for V and 2 bases for J; bases not matched to a gene: 3. CDR3 length: 15 residues. The germline V gene has CDR1 WSHSY and CDR2 SAAADI.

This clone was found a few times. At the DNA level, this CDR3 is encoded by other sequences in the same sample as well. This chain uses TRBV5-4 with TRBJ2-1; a weak D match, TRBD1 (5 bases). This CDR3 has 13 residues. Germline assignment: CDR1 SGHNT and CDR2 YYREEE (reference sequence). With 1 base removed from V and 6 bases from J, the gap between germline ends came to 8 bases. CDR3 residues: CASSLPGPNEQFF. Here the CDR3 DNA reads TGTGCCAGCAGCTTGCCAGGGCCCAATGAGCAGTTCTTC.

The CDR3 here is CASSMDTAQPQHF. In DNA form, the CDR3 reads TGTGCCAGTAGTATGGACACGGCTCAGCCCCAGCATTTT. The genes are TRBV19 and TRBJ1-5; possibly TRBD1 for D (5 bases). CDR1 and CDR2 (germline): LNHDA, SQIVND (reference sequence). The CDR3 has 13 residues. Trimming left V 3 bases short and J 6 bases short, with 9 bases between.

Concerning this clone itself: This CDR3 is also generated by other DNA sequences in the sample. The chain joins TRBV5-1 to TRBJ2-5; possibly TRBD1 or TRBD2 for D (6 bases each). This CDR3 comprises 13 residues. Germline CDR1 SGHRS, CDR2 YFSETQ. Trimming pared 4 bases from V and 5 bases from J, leaving 12 bases between. The CDR3 reads CASSLGGGETQYF. In DNA form, the CDR3 reads TGCGCCAGCAGCCTGGGGGGCGGGGAGACCCAGTACTTC.

This rearrangement joins TRBV6-6 to TRBJ2-5; possibly TRBD1 for D (5 bases). V gave up 11 bases and J gave up 2 bases, with 15 bases separating them. The CDR3 covers 13 residues. Germline lookup yields CDR1 MNHNY and CDR2 SVGAGI (reference sequence). CDR3 loop: CASREAGQETQYF. In DNA, the CDR3 is TGTGCCTCCCGAGAGGCAGGGCAAGAGACCCAGTACTTC.